The rows below give T cell receptor beta chains drawn from one sample of a study of post-analysis software for immune sequencing data. Via MiXCR, TCRdb re-called the PCR reads, giving one row per CDR3 protein. The data contain 750,000 to 950,000 distinct CDR3 sequences, 40% to 55% of them singletons. The material sequenced was blood. Receptors were obtained from a girl aged 5-17 years with multiple sclerosis. Each CDR3 is given with its conserved first and last residue. A D gene is named only where the DNA matches it firmly. Some rows have no size entry. The others give once, few or many, or a class for an expanded clone.

cdr3_aa: CAGRQGQNYEQYF; cdr3_nt: TGTGCCGGCAGGCAGGGACAGAACTACGAGCAGTACTTC; cdr3_length: 13; v_call: TRBV6-5; j_call: TRBJ2-7; clone_size: -; d_call: TRBD1
cdr3_aa: CASSPGDSGTDTQYF; cdr3_nt: TGCGCCAGCAGCCCCGGGGATAGCGGCACAGATACGCAGTATTTT; cdr3_length: 15; v_call: TRBV4-1; j_call: TRBJ2-3; clone_size: -; d_call: -
cdr3_aa: CASSPRRDRDDEQFF; cdr3_nt: TGCGCCAGCAGCCCACGACGGGACAGGGATGATGAGCAGTTCTTC; cdr3_length: 15; v_call: TRBV5-1; j_call: TRBJ2-1; clone_size: once; d_call: TRBD1
cdr3_aa: CASSEGLPYEQYF; cdr3_nt: TGTGCCAGCAGTGAAGGTTTACCCTACGAGCAGTACTTC; cdr3_length: 13; v_call: TRBV6-1; j_call: TRBJ2-7; clone_size: -; d_call: -
cdr3_aa: CSARSGLAYEQYF; cdr3_nt: TGCAGTGCTAGATCCGGACTAGCGTACGAGCAGTACTTC; cdr3_length: 13; v_call: TRBV20-1; j_call: TRBJ2-7; clone_size: -; d_call: TRBD2
cdr3_aa: CASSPDSGRQPQHF; cdr3_nt: TGTGCCAGCAGCCCGGACAGCGGGCGGCAGCCCCAGCATTTT; cdr3_length: 14; v_call: TRBV3-1; j_call: TRBJ1-5; clone_size: once; d_call: -
cdr3_aa: CASSQRNGRAYEQFF; cdr3_nt: TGCGCCAGCAGCCAACGGAACGGGAGGGCCTATGAGCAGTTCTTC; cdr3_length: 15; v_call: TRBV4-3; j_call: TRBJ2-1; clone_size: few; d_call: TRBD2
cdr3_aa: CASSYGTEGYGYTF; cdr3_nt: TGTGCCAGCAGTTATGGCACGGAGGGCTATGGCTACACCTTC; cdr3_length: 14; v_call: TRBV7-2; j_call: TRBJ1-2; clone_size: -; d_call: -
cdr3_aa: CSAPVIGEMGGYTF; cdr3_nt: TGCAGTGCTCCCGTGATCGGGGAAATGGGTGGCTACACCTTC; cdr3_length: 14; v_call: TRBV20-1; j_call: TRBJ1-2; clone_size: -; d_call: -
cdr3_aa: CASSTYGRGTDTQYF; cdr3_nt: TGTGCCAGCAGCACATACGGACGGGGCACAGATACGCAGTATTTT; cdr3_length: 15; v_call: TRBV21-1; j_call: TRBJ2-3; clone_size: -; d_call: -
cdr3_aa: CSARTLWREGSTDTQYF; cdr3_nt: TGCAGTGCTAGGACGCTCTGGCGGGAGGGATCTACAGATACGCAGTATTTT; cdr3_length: 17; v_call: TRBV20-1; j_call: TRBJ2-3; clone_size: -; d_call: TRBD2
cdr3_aa: CATSGQPNYNEQFF; cdr3_nt: TGTGCCACCAGCGGACAGCCTAACTACAATGAGCAGTTCTTC; cdr3_length: 14; v_call: TRBV24-1; j_call: TRBJ2-1; clone_size: -; d_call: -
cdr3_aa: CASSTSTGFYGYTF; cdr3_nt: TGTGCCAGCAGCACCTCGACAGGGTTCTATGGCTACACCTTC; cdr3_length: 14; v_call: TRBV5-6; j_call: TRBJ1-2; clone_size: once; d_call: TRBD1
cdr3_aa: CASSFTVGQPQHF; cdr3_nt: TGTGCCAGCAGCTTTACAGTCGGTCAGCCCCAGCATTTT; cdr3_length: 13; v_call: TRBV7-9; j_call: TRBJ1-5; clone_size: few; d_call: -
cdr3_aa: CASSLRTSGASYNEQFF; cdr3_nt: TGCGCCAGCAGCTTGCGGACTAGCGGAGCTTCCTACAATGAGCAGTTCTTC; cdr3_length: 17; v_call: TRBV5-1; j_call: TRBJ2-1; clone_size: -; d_call: TRBD2
cdr3_aa: CASSQGGTENIQYF; cdr3_nt: TGCGCCAGCAGCCAAGGAGGGACAGAAAACATTCAGTACTTC; cdr3_length: 14; v_call: TRBV4-3; j_call: TRBJ2-4; clone_size: -; d_call: TRBD1
cdr3_aa: CASSPRGQLSGAPLHF; cdr3_nt: TGTGCCAGCTCACCGCGGGGACAGCTCTCCGGAGCACCCCTCCACTTT; cdr3_length: 16; v_call: TRBV18; j_call: TRBJ1-6; clone_size: -; d_call: TRBD1
cdr3_aa: CASSYEGRETQYF; cdr3_nt: TGTGCCAGCAGTTACGAGGGACGGGAGACCCAGTACTTC; cdr3_length: 13; v_call: TRBV6-5; j_call: TRBJ2-5; clone_size: few; d_call: -
cdr3_aa: CASSPQGNYGYTF; cdr3_nt: TGTGCCAGCAGCCCACAGGGAAACTATGGCTACACCTTC; cdr3_length: 13; v_call: TRBV9; j_call: TRBJ1-2; clone_size: many; d_call: -
cdr3_aa: CASSYSLERGEQFF; cdr3_nt: TGTGCCAGCAGTTACTCCCTCGAGAGGGGTGAGCAGTTCTTC; cdr3_length: 14; v_call: TRBV6-2/TRBV6-3; j_call: TRBJ2-1; clone_size: -; d_call: -
cdr3_aa: CASSPIITSTDTQYF; cdr3_nt: TGCGCCAGCAGTCCGATAATCACTAGCACAGATACGCAGTATTTT; cdr3_length: 15; v_call: TRBV10-1; j_call: TRBJ2-3; clone_size: few; d_call: -
cdr3_aa: CATSESLAGADTQYF; cdr3_nt: TGTGCCACCAGTGAGAGCCTAGCGGGAGCAGATACGCAGTATTTT; cdr3_length: 15; v_call: TRBV24-1; j_call: TRBJ2-3; clone_size: -; d_call: TRBD2
cdr3_aa: CASSSGFATDTQYF; cdr3_nt: TGTGCCAGCAGCTCGGGCTTTGCCACAGATACGCAGTATTTT; cdr3_length: 14; v_call: TRBV5-6; j_call: TRBJ2-3; clone_size: -; d_call: -
cdr3_aa: CSVEDLMNTEAFF; cdr3_nt: TGCAGCGTTGAAGATCTCATGAACACTGAAGCTTTCTTT; cdr3_length: 13; v_call: TRBV29-1; j_call: TRBJ1-1; clone_size: once; d_call: -
cdr3_aa: CASRDSPSNQPQHF; cdr3_nt: TGTGCCAGCAGAGACAGTCCTAGCAATCAGCCCCAGCATTTT; cdr3_length: 14; v_call: TRBV6-1; j_call: TRBJ1-5; clone_size: -; d_call: -
cdr3_aa: CSALMGPNYEQYF; cdr3_nt: TGCAGTGCTCTAATGGGTCCTAACTACGAGCAGTACTTC; cdr3_length: 13; v_call: TRBV20-1; j_call: TRBJ2-7; clone_size: -; d_call: -
cdr3_aa: CSATGLAYEQYF; cdr3_nt: TGCAGTGCTACCGGACTAGCCTACGAGCAGTACTTC; cdr3_length: 12; v_call: TRBV20-1; j_call: TRBJ2-7; clone_size: -; d_call: TRBD2
cdr3_aa: CASSLAAGANEQFF; cdr3_nt: TGTGCCAGCAGCTTAGCAGCGGGAGCTAATGAGCAGTTCTTC; cdr3_length: 14; v_call: TRBV7-2; j_call: TRBJ2-1; clone_size: many; d_call: TRBD2
cdr3_aa: CATRTGGSGYTF; cdr3_nt: TGTGCCACCAGAACAGGGGGCTCGGGCTACACCTTC; cdr3_length: 12; v_call: TRBV13; j_call: TRBJ1-2; clone_size: -; d_call: TRBD1
cdr3_aa: CSARVRTGPEVEVYTF; cdr3_nt: TGCAGTGCTAGAGTCAGGACAGGGCCGGAGGTAGAAGTCTACACCTTC; cdr3_length: 16; v_call: TRBV20-1; j_call: TRBJ1-2; clone_size: -; d_call: TRBD1
cdr3_aa: CSVDAADGTNEKLFF; cdr3_nt: TGCAGCGTTGATGCCGCGGACGGTACTAATGAAAAACTGTTTTTT; cdr3_length: 15; v_call: TRBV29-1; j_call: TRBJ1-4; clone_size: -; d_call: -
cdr3_aa: CASSSGLAAVQETQYF; cdr3_nt: TGCGCCAGCAGCTCGGGACTAGCGGCGGTCCAAGAGACCCAGTACTTC; cdr3_length: 16; v_call: TRBV5-1; j_call: TRBJ2-5; clone_size: -; d_call: TRBD2
cdr3_aa: CASSPRTGGGISYNEQFF; cdr3_nt: TGTGCCAGCAGCCCCAGGACAGGGGGCGGGATTTCCTACAATGAGCAGTTCTTC; cdr3_length: 18; v_call: TRBV7-2; j_call: TRBJ2-1; clone_size: -; d_call: TRBD1
cdr3_aa: CASNPGLETEQFF; cdr3_nt: TGTGCCAGCAATCCGGGACTAGAGACTGAGCAGTTCTTC; cdr3_length: 13; v_call: TRBV2; j_call: TRBJ2-1; clone_size: few; d_call: TRBD2
cdr3_aa: CASSKLRTGAGNQPQHF; cdr3_nt: TGTGCCAGCAGCAAACTCCGGACAGGGGCAGGAAATCAGCCCCAGCATTTT; cdr3_length: 17; v_call: TRBV6-6; j_call: TRBJ1-5; clone_size: -; d_call: TRBD1
cdr3_aa: CASRRRDNGPNEQFF; cdr3_nt: TGTGCCAGCAGGAGGCGGGACAACGGTCCCAATGAGCAGTTCTTC; cdr3_length: 15; v_call: TRBV12-3/TRBV12-4; j_call: TRBJ2-1; clone_size: -; d_call: -
cdr3_aa: CSGIGTDFYEQYF; cdr3_nt: TGCAGTGGGATAGGGACTGATTTTTACGAGCAGTACTTC; cdr3_length: 13; v_call: TRBV20-1; j_call: TRBJ2-7; clone_size: -; d_call: -
cdr3_aa: CASSSWTSGVSTDTQYF; cdr3_nt: TGTGCCAGCAGCTCCTGGACTAGCGGGGTTAGCACAGATACGCAGTATTTT; cdr3_length: 17; v_call: TRBV7-2; j_call: TRBJ2-3; clone_size: -; d_call: TRBD2
cdr3_aa: CASSLEWGWETQYF; cdr3_nt: TGCGCCAGCAGCTTGGAGTGGGGATGGGAGACCCAGTACTTC; cdr3_length: 14; v_call: TRBV5-1; j_call: TRBJ2-5; clone_size: few; d_call: -
cdr3_aa: CSAHPGNQPQHF; cdr3_nt: TGCAGTGCCCACCCTGGCAATCAGCCCCAGCATTTT; cdr3_length: 12; v_call: TRBV20-1; j_call: TRBJ1-5; clone_size: few; d_call: -
cdr3_aa: CASSQDRGVKGNTEAFF; cdr3_nt: TGCGCCAGCAGCCAGGACAGGGGGGTCAAGGGGAACACTGAAGCTTTCTTT; cdr3_length: 17; v_call: TRBV4-1; j_call: TRBJ1-1; clone_size: -; d_call: TRBD1